This T cell receptor beta chain appears in the sequencing data of a study of OX40 agonist ivuxolimab in advanced cancers. Overall study: Melanoma, hepatocellular carcinoma, head and neck or renal cell cancer occurred in dose-escalation patients. Enrollees could have had prior anti-PD-1, anti-PD-L1 or anti-CTLA-4 therapy, which 40% had received.

TCRdb's table, derived via immunoSEQ multiplex PCR, lists solely in-frame clones and lacks some. The sample includes about 44,000 clones, about 90% of them seen just once. The V gene's germline CDR1 is PRHDT and CDR2 FYEKMQ (reference sequence). This CDR3 region has 15 residues. After removal of 2 bases from V and 4 bases from J, the junction contained 4 bases not matched to a gene. Notes on the study in general: Expanded clones were, on average, more numerous among CD8+ T cells than CD4+. Patients who responded partially at 0.1-3.0 mg/kg showed clonal expansion ranking among the lowest.

Points on this clone: As yet, its antigen is unknown.

Sequences were derived from CD4+ or CD8+ T cells sorted from blood, sampled in a trial of the OX40 agonist ivuxolimab. This clonotype originated in an adult with an advanced solid tumor such as melanoma, head and neck, liver or kidney cancer. The rearrangement links TRBV13 to TRBJ1-5, with TRBD1 matching over 8 bases. DNA of the CDR3: TGTGCCAGCAGCTTAACAGGGGGTGGTAATCAGCCCCAGCATTTT. Amino acid sequence: CASSLTGGGNQPQHF.